This T cell receptor (beta chain) is from a study of T cell responses to AZD1222 COVID-19 vaccine. The overall study: Second-dose intervals near 4 or 12 weeks were combined. Whole-study findings and limits: Clonal diversity may have been underestimated in mostly white British donors. Two AZD1222 doses significantly raised spike-specific TCR breadth and depth over controls. No day 14 peak samples; only post-peak repertoires were characterized.

About this clone: What it binds is not known.

Profiling relied on immunoSEQ multiplex PCR, and the TCRdb table lists in-frame clones only, not all of them. The sample lists about 62,000 clones, 80% to 90% seen once, with approximately 5.4% in the top ten. The source is an adult in good health. The sample consisted of peripheral blood, taken on day 0 of AZD1222 vaccination.

The CDR3 loop reads CSASTSPRVGSNQPQHF. The CDR3 bases are TGCAGTGCTAGTACCAGTCCCAGGGTGGGGAGCAATCAGCCCCAGCATTTT. The chain recombines TRBV20-1 with TRBJ1-5; weak D call: TRBD1 (5 bases). This CDR3 spans 17 amino acids. Germline CDR1 is DFQATT and CDR2 is SNEGSKA (reference sequence). V lost 3 bases and J 1 base, leaving 19 bases between the germline ends.